The clone carrying this T cell receptor (beta chain) was recorded at least ten times. Its antigen is still unknown. TCRdb itself ran the 5' RACE reads through MiXCR, one entry per CDR3 protein. The sample has tens of thousands of distinct CDR3 sequences, around 4.5% seen once. Unsorted libraries were derived from 2 million PBMCs stored at -80 C. This specimen belongs to a study of neurological immune-mediated disorders. Study results and limitations: CDR3 amino acid sequences found in expanded clones were never shared across subjects, suggesting private repertoires in all groups.

The CDR3 has 15 amino acids. The V end lost 2 bases, the J end lost 0 bases, and 10 bases lay between the germline ends. Looked up from germline, CDR1 is SGHRS and CDR2 is YFSETQ. The chain couples TRBV5-1 to TRBJ2-3; weak D call: TRBD1 (6 bases). Sequences were obtained from PBMCs. The clonotype originates from a woman aged 55-69 years with multiple sclerosis. The DNA for the CDR3 is TGCGCCAGCAGCTTACAGGGATCTAGCACAGATACGCAGTATTTT. Its protein product is CASSLQGSSTDTQYF.